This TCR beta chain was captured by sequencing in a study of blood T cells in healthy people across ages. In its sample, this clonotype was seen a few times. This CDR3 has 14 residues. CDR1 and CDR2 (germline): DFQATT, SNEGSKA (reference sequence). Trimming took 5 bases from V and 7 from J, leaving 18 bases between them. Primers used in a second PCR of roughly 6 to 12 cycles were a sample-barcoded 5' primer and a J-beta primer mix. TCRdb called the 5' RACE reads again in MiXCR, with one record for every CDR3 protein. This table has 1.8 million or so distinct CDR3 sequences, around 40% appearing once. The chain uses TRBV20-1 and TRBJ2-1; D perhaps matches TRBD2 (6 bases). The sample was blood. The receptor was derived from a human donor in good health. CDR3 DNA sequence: TGCAGTGCTTACCTGACTAGGCGAGGGAATGAGCAGTTCTTC. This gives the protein CSAYLTRRGNEQFF.